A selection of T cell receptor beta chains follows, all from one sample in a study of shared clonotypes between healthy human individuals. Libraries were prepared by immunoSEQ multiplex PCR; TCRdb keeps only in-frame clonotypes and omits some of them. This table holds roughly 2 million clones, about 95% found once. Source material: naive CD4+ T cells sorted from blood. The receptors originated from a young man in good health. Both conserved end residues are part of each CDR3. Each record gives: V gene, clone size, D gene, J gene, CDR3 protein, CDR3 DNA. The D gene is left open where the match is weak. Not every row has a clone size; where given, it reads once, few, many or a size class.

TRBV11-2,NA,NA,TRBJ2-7,CASSLPGQSHLRGQYF,TGTGCCAGCAGCCTACCCGGACAGTCCCACCTACGAGGGCAGTACTTC
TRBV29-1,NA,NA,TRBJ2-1,CSVVAESYNEQFF,TGCAGCGTTGTAGCGGAGTCCTACAATGAGCAGTTCTTC
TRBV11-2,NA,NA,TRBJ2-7,CASSLRDGSYEQYF,TGTGCCAGCAGTCTCCGGGACGGTTCCTACGAGCAGTACTTC
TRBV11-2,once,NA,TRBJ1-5,CASSLAPPGSNQPQHF,TGTGCCAGCAGCTTAGCCCCCCCGGGGAGCAATCAGCCCCAGCATTTT
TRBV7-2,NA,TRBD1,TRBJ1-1,CASSGDRDTEAFF,TGTGCCAGCAGCGGAGACAGGGACACTGAAGCTTTCTTT
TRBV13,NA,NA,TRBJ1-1,CASSFLSGQSEAFF,TGTGCCAGCAGCTTCCTATCCGGCCAGAGTGAAGCTTTCTTT
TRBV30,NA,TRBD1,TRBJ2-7,CAWSHTQGAGQYF,TGTGCCTGGAGTCATACACAGGGGGCTGGGCAGTACTTC
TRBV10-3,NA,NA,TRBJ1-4,CAISDAGGPNEKLFF,TGTGCCATCAGTGATGCTGGGGGCCCTAATGAAAAACTGTTTTTT
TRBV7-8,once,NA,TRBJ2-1,CASSQPPGEQFF,TGTGCCAGCAGCCAACCCCCAGGTGAGCAGTTCTTC
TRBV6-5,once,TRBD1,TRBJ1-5,CASSSDRGNNQPQHF,TGTGCCAGCAGTTCGGACAGGGGAAACAATCAGCCCCAGCATTTT
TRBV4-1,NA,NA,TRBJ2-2,CASSQREFGELFF,TGCGCCAGCAGCCAGAGGGAGTTCGGGGAGCTGTTTTTT
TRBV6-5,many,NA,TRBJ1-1,CASSYSGENTEAFF,TGTGCCAGCAGTTACTCGGGGGAGAACACTGAAGCTTTCTTT
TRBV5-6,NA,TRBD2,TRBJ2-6,CAVNKGGIGANVLTF,TGTGCCGTCAACAAGGGAGGGATTGGGGCCAACGTCCTGACTTTC
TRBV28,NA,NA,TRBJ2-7,CASKPVTGEQYF,TGTGCCAGCAAACCTGTGACGGGGGAGCAGTACTTC
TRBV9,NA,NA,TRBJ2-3,CASSVRSLGDTQYF,TGTGCCAGCAGCGTAAGGTCTTTGGGAGATACGCAGTATTTT
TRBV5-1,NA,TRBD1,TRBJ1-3,CASSAPGQGAGNTIYF,TGCGCCAGCAGCGCGCCAGGACAGGGGGCTGGAAACACCATATATTTT
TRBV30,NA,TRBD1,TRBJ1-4,CAWSKDRGGEKLFF,TGTGCCTGGAGTAAGGACAGGGGAGGTGAAAAACTGTTTTTT
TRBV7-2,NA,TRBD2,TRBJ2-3,CASSFPRGLAGGRGTQYF,TGTGCCAGCAGCTTCCCGAGAGGACTAGCGGGAGGCCGAGGTACGCAGTATTTT
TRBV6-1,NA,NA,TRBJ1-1,CASSDLALGAFF,TGTGCCAGCAGTGATCTGGCACTTGGAGCTTTCTTT
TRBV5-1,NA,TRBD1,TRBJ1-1,CASSLGTAHNTEAFF,TGCGCCAGCAGCTTAGGGACAGCCCATAACACTGAAGCTTTCTTT
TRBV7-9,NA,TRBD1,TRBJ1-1,CASSLPQGGAGNTEAFF,TGTGCCAGCAGCTTACCACAAGGGGGCGCAGGGAACACTGAAGCTTTCTTT
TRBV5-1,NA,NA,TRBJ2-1,CASSLVSVYNEQFF,TGCGCCAGCAGCTTGGTTTCCGTGTACAATGAGCAGTTCTTC
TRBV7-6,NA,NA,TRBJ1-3,CASSSQGALAGNTIYF,TGTGCCAGCAGCTCACAGGGCGCCTTGGCTGGAAACACCATATATTTT
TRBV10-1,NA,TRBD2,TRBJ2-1,CASSETSGAVYNEQFF,TGCGCCAGCAGTGAGACTAGCGGGGCCGTCTACAATGAGCAGTTCTTC
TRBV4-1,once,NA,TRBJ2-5,CASSQASLETQYF,TGCGCCAGCAGCCAAGCCTCTCTTGAGACCCAGTACTTC
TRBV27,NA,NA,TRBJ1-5,CASSRIGVFQPQHF,TGTGCCAGCAGCAGAATCGGGGTTTTTCAGCCCCAGCATTTT
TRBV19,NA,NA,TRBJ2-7,CASSLGPISYEQYF,TGTGCCAGCTCGCTGGGACCCATTTCCTACGAGCAGTACTTC
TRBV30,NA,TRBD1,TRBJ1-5,CAWSRQGAEPQHF,TGTGCCTGGAGCCGACAGGGGGCCGAGCCCCAGCATTTT
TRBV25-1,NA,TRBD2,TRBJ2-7,CASSEYGRNEQYF,TGTGCCAGCAGTGAATACGGGAGGAACGAGCAGTACTTC
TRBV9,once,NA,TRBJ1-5,CASSAGGGVSPQHF,TGTGCCAGCAGCGCCGGCGGAGGAGTTTCGCCCCAGCATTTT